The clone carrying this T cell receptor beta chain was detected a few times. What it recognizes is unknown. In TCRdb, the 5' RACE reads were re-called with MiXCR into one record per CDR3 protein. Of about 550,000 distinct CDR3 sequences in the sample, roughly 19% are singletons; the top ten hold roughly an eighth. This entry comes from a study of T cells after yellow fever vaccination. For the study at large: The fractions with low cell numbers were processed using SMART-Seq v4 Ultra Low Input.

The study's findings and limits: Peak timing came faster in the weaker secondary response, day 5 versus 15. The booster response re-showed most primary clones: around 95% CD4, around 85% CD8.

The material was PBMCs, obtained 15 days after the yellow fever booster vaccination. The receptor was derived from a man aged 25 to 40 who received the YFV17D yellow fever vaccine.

This chain's CDR3 is CASSLARGHEAFF. Here the CDR3 DNA reads TGTGCCAGCAGTTTGGCCAGGGGGCATGAAGCTTTCTTT. The J gene is TRBJ1-1, the V gene TRBV27; 8 bases align to TRBD1. Unmatched junction bases numbered 4, after V lost 3 bases and J lost 7 bases. This CDR3 spans 13 amino acids. From germline, CDR1 is MNHEY and CDR2 SMNVEV (reference sequence).